The present entry profiles one TCR beta chain with its context. This clonotype appeared a few times. Its antigen is not yet known. No qualities accompany the bases; no much larger clone lies one base away. This sample is part of a study of T cells in Graves' hyperthyroidism and ophthalmopathy (dated by TCRdb to about 2019). With respect to the entire study: Peripheral blood was collected at initial diagnosis, before any treatment. A discovery cohort of about 96 patients, 43 with Graves' ophthalmopathy and about 58 with stable Graves' hyperthyroidism, was used to find distinguishing TCR V-J signatures. Whether ophthalmopathy could be predicted prospectively was tested in an independent validation cohort made up of some 20 hyperthyroidism patients plus 17 patients who later progressed to ophthalmopathy. The approximately 98 discovery patients were randomly divided into training and test sets at a 7:3 ratio. The study also compared thyroid tissue and blood T-cell repertoires from 5 to 7 Graves' hyperthyroidism patients. Once sampling was done, hyperthyroidism patients were given methimazole at a starting dose of 30 mg daily, whereas ophthalmopathy patients were given high-dose intravenous methylprednisolone. According to the paper, TCR Vbeta CDR3 sequencing was carried out on 135 peripheral blood samples, which came from approximately 41 ophthalmopathy, approximately 72 hyperthyroidism and some 17 progressor patients.

What the authors observed across the whole study: In validation, progression to ophthalmopathy was predicted by the model with 70% to 71% sensitivity and approximately 78% specificity, a median of around 5.9 months before onset. Ophthalmopathy was separated from stable hyperthyroidism by a 13 V-J signature model, with approximately 86% sensitivity and approximately 81% specificity obtained in cross-validation and 80%/75% obtained in testing. Most expanded thyroid clonotypes (frequency above 0.001) were also detected in blood, a finding suggesting that blood repertoires may reflect thyroid immune responses. Sample size was not statistically predetermined, and blinding of investigators to group allocation was not performed.

Hyperthyroidism patients were aged 18 to 65 years and newly diagnosed, with disease duration of less than 2 months. Patients with uncontrolled infections, other autoimmune diseases, pregnancy or lactation were excluded. Diagnoses were established on the basis of clinical symptoms, serum thyroxine and TRAb, thyroid ultrasound, and orbital computed tomography. For progressor patients, blood was drawn at the first diagnosis of hyperthyroidism, before any ophthalmopathy symptoms had appeared. Ficoll-Paque density gradient centrifugation was used to isolate PBMCs from about 9.4 ml of fresh peripheral blood. Progressor patients were defined as those initially diagnosed with Graves' hyperthyroidism in whom ophthalmopathy developed during follow-up. Trizol reagent was used to extract total RNA, and RNA quality was then checked on an Agilent 2100 Bioanalyzer. The TCR beta CDR3 regions were amplified from the RNA transcripts. The first round of RT-PCR for the TCR CDR3 was performed with the HTBI primer set and the Qiagen OneStep RT-PCR kit. The libraries were constructed in a second round of multiplex PCR and then size-selected and purified. Paired-end sequencing of the libraries was performed with 100 bp reads on an Illumina HiSeq2000. The study's processing was this. Raw data were processed with SOAPnuke, discarding reads with adapters, uncalled bases, mean Phred below 15, or no exact constant-primer or identifier match. High-quality paired reads were merged using COPE v1.2.5, and each unique nucleotide sequence was defined as a clonotype. Clonotypes were aligned to IMGT TRBV, TRBD and TRBJ reference segments using MiTCR v1.1. The analysis included only V-J combinations with a frequency above 0.0001, which together covered roughly 99% of the repertoires. A TCS score was defined as the ratio between F50 (clonal expansion) and ExV (chaos), using BLOSUM62-based TCRdist between CDR3 peptides within each V-J. Welch's t-statistics and random forest reduced fewer than 550 V-J features to 10 to 15, which were used in a naive Bayes classifier (R e1071). The public reads were reanalyzed by TCRdb: fastp trimming at Q25, MiXCR alignment, in-frame beta chains only. Each entry is one CDR3 protein sequence, shown with its most common DNA and genes. These V and J calls derive from TCRdb rather than the authors' analysis. Here the sample has 370,000 or so distinct CDR3 sequences; about a sixth occur a single time. The top ten clones comprise about 30% of the sample.

CDR1 is given as DFQATT and CDR2 as SNEGSKA, both from the germline V gene (reference sequence). At the junction V is shortened by 4 bases and J by 5 bases; bases outside the gene matches: 8. CDR3 length: 13 amino acids, cysteine to phenylalanine. Of the read, only the CDR3 DNA is kept; its 39 bases are in frame from base 1. The receptor comes from a woman younger than 30 with Graves' hyperthyroidism that later progressed to Graves' ophthalmopathy. This chain is built from TRBV20-1 and TRBJ2-7, and 7 bases in between align with TRBD1. Sequencing was done on a sample of blood. The CDR3 has the sequence CSATPQTGHEQYF. The nucleotides read TGCAGTGCTACGCCCCAGACAGGGCACGAGCAGTACTTC.